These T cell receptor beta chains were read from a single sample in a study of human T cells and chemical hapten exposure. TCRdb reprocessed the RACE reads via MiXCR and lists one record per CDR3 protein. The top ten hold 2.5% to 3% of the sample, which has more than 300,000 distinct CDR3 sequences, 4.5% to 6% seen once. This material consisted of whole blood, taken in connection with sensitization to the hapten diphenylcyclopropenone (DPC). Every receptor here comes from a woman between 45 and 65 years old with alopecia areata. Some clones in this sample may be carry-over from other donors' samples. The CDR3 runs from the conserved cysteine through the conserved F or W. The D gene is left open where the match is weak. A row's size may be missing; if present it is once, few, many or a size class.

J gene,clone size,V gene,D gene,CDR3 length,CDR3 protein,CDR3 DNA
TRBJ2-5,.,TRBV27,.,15,CASSPGFNRRETQYF,TGTGCCAGCAGCCCTGGATTTAATAGACGGGAGACCCAGTACTTC
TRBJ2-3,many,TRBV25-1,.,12,CASMSLADTQYF,TGTGCCAGCATGTCGCTCGCCGATACGCAGTATTTT
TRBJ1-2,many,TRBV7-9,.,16,CASSPLPLGGALGYTF,TGTGCCAGCAGCCCACTACCTTTAGGGGGAGCGCTGGGCTACACCTTC
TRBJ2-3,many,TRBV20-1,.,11,CSAIRADTQYF,TGCAGTGCCATCAGAGCAGATACGCAGTATTTT
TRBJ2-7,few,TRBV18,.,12,CASSFRVDEQYF,TGTGCCAGCTCGTTCAGGGTGGACGAGCAGTACTTC
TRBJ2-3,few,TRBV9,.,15,CASSPQGSLTDTQYF,TGTGCCAGCAGCCCGCAGGGGTCCCTCACAGATACGCAGTATTTT
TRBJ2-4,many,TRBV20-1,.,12,CSARWTKNIQYF,TGCAGTGCTAGATGGACCAAAAACATTCAGTACTTC
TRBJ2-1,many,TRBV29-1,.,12,CSARPRDNEQFF,TGCAGCGCCAGACCACGGGACAATGAGCAGTTCTTC
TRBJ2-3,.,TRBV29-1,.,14,CSVRLGLSTDTQYF,TGCAGCGTCCGACTGGGCCTAAGCACAGATACGCAGTATTTT
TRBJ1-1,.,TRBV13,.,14,CASSSQGGRTEAFF,TGTGCCAGCAGCTCCCAGGGAGGTAGGACTGAAGCTTTCTTT
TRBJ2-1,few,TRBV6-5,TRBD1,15,CASSPRQGAWNEQFF,TGTGCCAGCAGTCCCCGACAGGGGGCATGGAATGAGCAGTTCTTC
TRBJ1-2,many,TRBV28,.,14,CASRSGRVLGGYTF,TGTGCCAGCAGATCAGGGCGAGTACTAGGCGGCTACACCTTC
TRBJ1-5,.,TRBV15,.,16,CATTKGRRLGNQPQHF,TGTGCCACCACCAAGGGACGGCGGTTAGGCAATCAGCCCCAGCATTTT
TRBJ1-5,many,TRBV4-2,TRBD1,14,CASSADRGRQPQHF,TGTGCCAGCAGCGCTGACAGGGGGCGTCAGCCCCAGCATTTT
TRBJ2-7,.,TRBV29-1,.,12,CSVYKGGDEQYF,TGCAGCGTGTATAAGGGTGGGGACGAGCAGTACTTC
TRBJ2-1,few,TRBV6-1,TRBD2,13,CASSGRVYNEQFF,TGTGCCAGCAGCGGGAGGGTATACAATGAGCAGTTCTTC
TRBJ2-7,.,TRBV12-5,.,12,CASGAGTLEQYF,TGTGCTAGTGGAGCCGGGACTTTAGAGCAGTACTTC
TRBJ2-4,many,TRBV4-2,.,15,CASSQDPRREDIQYF,TGTGCCAGCAGCCAAGATCCCCGGCGAGAGGACATTCAGTACTTC
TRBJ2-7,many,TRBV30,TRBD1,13,CAWNPDRGREQYF,TGTGCCTGGAATCCGGACAGGGGTAGGGAGCAGTACTTC
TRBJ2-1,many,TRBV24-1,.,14,CATSESRDGNEQFF,TGTGCCACCAGTGAGAGCCGGGATGGGAATGAGCAGTTCTTC
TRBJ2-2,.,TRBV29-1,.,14,CSVEEGGAGGELFF,TGCAGCGTTGAAGAAGGGGGGGCAGGCGGGGAGCTGTTTTTT
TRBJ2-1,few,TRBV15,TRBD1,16,CATSRDRDRLAYEQFF,TGTGCCACCAGCAGAGATAGGGACAGGCTCGCCTATGAGCAGTTCTTC
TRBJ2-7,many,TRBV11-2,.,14,CASSLTQGPYEQYF,TGTGCCAGCAGCTTAACTCAGGGTCCGTACGAGCAGTACTTC